The T cell receptor beta chain described here comes from a study of blood T cell repertoires in COVID-19. Germline V CDR1 and CDR2: SNHLY, FYNNEI. CDR3 length equals 14 residues. V was clipped by 5 bases and J by 4 bases; unmatched bases: 4. The repertoire was sequenced with immunoSEQ multiplex PCR; TCRdb's copy has only in-frame clones and lacks some. The data hold about 210,000 clones, with more than 70% observed a single time. This TCR came from a man aged 25 to 45 with acute COVID-19. Specimen: PBMCs or T cells enriched from blood (not recorded which). The rearrangement uses TRBV2 and TRBJ1-2; 10 bases are a match to TRBD1. The CDR3 is CASSPTGGGYGYTF. In DNA, the CDR3 is TGTGCCAGCAGTCCGACAGGGGGCGGCTATGGCTACACCTTC.